These T cell receptor beta chains were read from a single sample in a study of T-cell memory formation after mild COVID-19. MiXCR was run by TCRdb on the 5' RACE reads, yielding one entry per CDR3 protein. The top ten hold 12% of the sample, which has approximately 570,000 distinct CDR3 sequences, under 20% seen once. The sample comprised PBMCs or a T cell subset sorted from them (not recorded which). Receptors originate from an adult woman who had mild COVID-19 (a few samples of this study predate the infection). Cell type and time point are not known. The CDR3 runs from the conserved cysteine through the conserved F or W. Each record gives: J gene, V gene, D gene, clone size, CDR3 DNA, CDR3 protein. The D gene is left open where the match is weak. Clone sizes are given selectively: once, few, many, or a class where the clone is expanded.

>TRBJ2-7|TRBV6-1|.|few
TGTGCCAGCAGTGAATCTTGGACAGGGAGGGTAAACGAGCAGTACTTC
CASSESWTGRVNEQYF
>TRBJ2-7|TRBV5-6|TRBD2|.
TGTGCCAGCAGCCCGGACAGACTAGCGGGAGTCTACGAGCAGTACTTC
CASSPDRLAGVYEQYF
>TRBJ2-5|TRBV11-1|.|.
TGTGCCAGCAGCTTACCGCGTCAGGCTGGGGAAGTGAAGCCAGAGACCCAGTACTTC
CASSLPRQAGEVKPETQYF
>TRBJ2-2|TRBV7-9|.|few
TGTGCCAGCACCCCACGGGGAGCCGGGGAGCTGTTTTTT
CASTPRGAGELFF
>TRBJ2-2|TRBV5-1|.|.
TGCGCCAGCAGCTTGGCGCCATCAAGCTACACCGGGGAGCTGTTTTTT
CASSLAPSSYTGELFF
>TRBJ1-1|TRBV20-1|.|.
TGCAGTGCGACCCCGGTGGGACGGGGCACTGAAGCTTTCTTT
CSATPVGRGTEAFF
>TRBJ2-3|TRBV4-1|TRBD2|few
TGCGCCAGCAGCCAGGTGGGACTAGCTAGAGATACGCAGTATTTT
CASSQVGLARDTQYF
>TRBJ2-5|TRBV11-2|.|.
TGTGCCAGCAGCTCCGCTTTTCGGCGGAGCCAAGAGACCCAGTACTTC
CASSSAFRRSQETQYF
>TRBJ2-7|TRBV2|TRBD1|.
TGTGCCAGCGATATGACAGGGAGCTACGAGCAGTACTTC
CASDMTGSYEQYF
>TRBJ2-5|TRBV20-1|TRBD2|few
TGCAGTGCTATCCCTAGCGGGGGGGCCCTCCAAGGGGCCCAGTACTTC
CSAIPSGGALQGAQYF
>TRBJ1-6|TRBV9|.|.
TGTGCCAGCAGCCTAGACCCACAGCGGACAGATAATTCACCCCTCCACTTT
CASSLDPQRTDNSPLHF
>TRBJ2-1|TRBV13|.|.
TGTGCCAGCATGACGAGTGGGCCCTACAATGCGCAGTTCTTC
CASMTSGPYNAQFF
>TRBJ1-2|TRBV20-1|.|.
TGCAGTGCTCAAAGGACAAGTACTCTTCGAAACTATGGCTACACCTTC
CSAQRTSTLRNYGYTF
>TRBJ1-1|TRBV19|.|.
TGTGCCAGTAGTATTAACCGGGGTGAAGCTTTCTTT
CASSINRGEAFF
>TRBJ2-7|TRBV20-1|.|few
TGCAGTGTTCCCCTTCCGGCGGGGGCCTCCTACGAGCAGTACTTC
CSVPLPAGASYEQYF
>TRBJ2-7|TRBV20-1|.|many
TGCAGTGCTAGATCGGGGGCCTACGAGCAGTACTTC
CSARSGAYEQYF
>TRBJ2-3|TRBV24-1|.|.
TGTGCCACCAGTGAGCCCGGGACTGGCACAGATACGCAGTATTTT
CATSEPGTGTDTQYF
>TRBJ2-1|TRBV7-2|TRBD2|many
TGTGCCAGCAGCTTGCCTAGCGGGTCCAATGAGCAGTTCTTC
CASSLPSGSNEQFF
>TRBJ1-5|TRBV6-2/TRBV6-3|.|few
TGTGCCAGCAGTTACTCGAGGGCCAGCAATCAGCCCCAGCATTTT
CASSYSRASNQPQHF
>TRBJ1-2|TRBV7-2|.|.
TGTGCCAGCAGCCGAGATCAAACAGGGAACTATGGCTACACCTTC
CASSRDQTGNYGYTF
>TRBJ2-1|TRBV9|TRBD2|few
TGTGCCAGCACCCTAGCGGGGGGGGGACACAATGAGCAGTTCTTC
CASTLAGGGHNEQFF
>TRBJ2-7|TRBV24-1|.|.
TGTGCCACCAGTGATTTCCAGGGCGAGCAGTACTTC
CATSDFQGEQYF
>TRBJ2-1|TRBV7-6|TRBD2|.
TGTGCCAGCAGCTTAGTTGTGGGACTAGCGGGGGGGCGCTACAATGAGCAGTTCTTC
CASSLVVGLAGGRYNEQFF
>TRBJ1-2|TRBV29-1|TRBD1|.
TGCAGCCTCTCAGCAGGGGGAAATGGCTACACCTTC
CSLSAGGNGYTF
>TRBJ2-1|TRBV24-1|TRBD2|many
TGTGCCACCAGCCGCGGGACTAGCGGGAGAAATGAGCAGTTCTTC
CATSRGTSGRNEQFF
>TRBJ2-2|TRBV20-1|TRBD2|few
TGCAGTGGACTAGCGGGGGGACACACCGGGGAGCTGTTTTTT
CSGLAGGHTGELFF
>TRBJ1-1|TRBV12-3/TRBV12-4|.|many
TGTGCCAGCTCACCGGGACTTTCGAACACTGAAGCTTTCTTT
CASSPGLSNTEAFF
>TRBJ2-7|TRBV20-1|.|.
TGCAGTGCAGAGCAAGCCGGGTACCACGAGCAGTACTTC
CSAEQAGYHEQYF
>TRBJ1-2|TRBV6-6|.|few
TGTGCCAGCAGCCGGATAACTAACTATGGCTACACCTTC
CASSRITNYGYTF
>TRBJ2-3|TRBV7-9|.|few
TGTGCCATCGCGCAAAGACTTCTAGGGGGGCCACTGGGCACAGATACGCAGTATTTT
CAIAQRLLGGPLGTDTQYF
>TRBJ1-1|TRBV2|.|few
TGTGCCAGTAGGGCAAGCTTGAACACTGAAGCTTTCTTT
CASRASLNTEAFF
>TRBJ2-1|TRBV18|TRBD2|many
TGTGCCAGCTCACCCACCGGGCCGGGAGGTCTCGAGCAGTTCTTC
CASSPTGPGGLEQFF
>TRBJ1-1|TRBV12-5|.|few
TGTGCTAGTGGTTTGGGACAGTCGAACACTGAAGCTTTCTTT
CASGLGQSNTEAFF
>TRBJ2-4|TRBV6-6|.|.
TGTGCCAGCAGTTTAAGTTTAGACTCCGGAGGCATTCAGTACTTC
CASSLSLDSGGIQYF
>TRBJ1-1|TRBV20-1|.|.
TGCAGTGCTAGTAGCGGGGGCTGGGTCTACGGGAAGAACACTGAAGCTTTCTTT
CSASSGGWVYGKNTEAFF
>TRBJ2-1|TRBV29-1|TRBD2|few
TGCAGCGTTGTGGGGACTAGCGGGTACAATGAGCAGTTCTTC
CSVVGTSGYNEQFF
>TRBJ2-1|TRBV5-5|TRBD2|.
TGTGCCAGCAGCTCTATAAGGACTAGCGGGGGGATAGGTGAGCAGTTCTTC
CASSSIRTSGGIGEQFF
>TRBJ2-5|TRBV6-1|TRBD2|few
TGTGCCAGCAAGGAGGAGGCGGGAGGGCCATTTGAGACCCAGTACTTC
CASKEEAGGPFETQYF
>TRBJ2-1|TRBV6-6|.|.
TGTGCCACCCTAAGCATAGCGGATGAGCAGTTCTTC
CATLSIADEQFF
>TRBJ2-1|TRBV7-3|.|.
TGTGCCAGCAGCTTAATGCTGGACAATGAGCAGTTCTTC
CASSLMLDNEQFF
>TRBJ2-1|TRBV12-3/TRBV12-4|TRBD1|.
TGTGCCAGCAGGACAGGGACTGAGCAGTTCTTC
CASRTGTEQFF
>TRBJ2-7|TRBV19|.|few
TGTGCCAGTAGTATAAGTTCAGGGTCGGAAGGCGAGCAGTACTTC
CASSISSGSEGEQYF
>TRBJ2-1|TRBV7-9|TRBD2|many
TGTGCCAGCAGCCCCGGGACTAGCGGGAGCTACAATGAGCAGTTCTTC
CASSPGTSGSYNEQFF
>TRBJ2-3|TRBV7-3|.|few
TGTGCCAGCAGCTTAACAGACACTATAGATACGCAGTATTTT
CASSLTDTIDTQYF
>TRBJ2-5|TRBV5-1|.|few
TGCGCCAGCAGCTCGGACGGGGAGACCCAGTACTTC
CASSSDGETQYF
>TRBJ2-3|TRBV15|TRBD1|few
TGTGCCACCAGCAAGGGACAGGGAATAGCTGATACGCAGTATTTT
CATSKGQGIADTQYF
>TRBJ2-7|TRBV7-9|TRBD1|.
TGTGCCAGCAGTCCCCGAGACAGGGGGTGGTACGAGCAGTACTTC
CASSPRDRGWYEQYF
>TRBJ2-5|TRBV11-3|TRBD2|.
TGTGCCAGCAGCTTCGGGCGGGGGGGCCGATCAAGTGAGACCCAGTACTTC
CASSFGRGGRSSETQYF
>TRBJ2-5|TRBV29-1|TRBD1|few
TGCAGCGTTGCGGGACAGGTATCAGAGACCCAGTACTTC
CSVAGQVSETQYF
>TRBJ2-1|TRBV20-1|TRBD2|.
TGCAGTGCTATGGGACTAGATGAGCAGTTCTTC
CSAMGLDEQFF
>TRBJ1-1|TRBV27|.|few
TGTGCCAGCAGTTTCCTACAGGGAAACACTGAAGCTTTCTTT
CASSFLQGNTEAFF